The 14 T cell receptor beta chains listed next were all sequenced from one sample in a study of cytomegalovirus exposure and HLA in healthy donors. PCR was performed using 60 Vbeta and 13 Jbeta primers. TCRdb's table, derived via immunoSEQ multiplex PCR, lists solely in-frame clones and lacks some. The table records some 150,000 clones, 60% to 75% of them present only once. Input material: PBMCs. These receptors all come from a man under 40 in good health and CMV-seronegative.

The chain is built from TRBV27 and TRBJ2-1; 11 bases agree with TRBD2. V shed 3 bases and J 5 bases; nucleotides not matched to a gene: 6. Germline-derived CDR1 and CDR2 are MNHEY and SMNVEV (reference sequence). This CDR3 contains 16 residues. DNA for the CDR3: TGTGCCAGCAGTTTGGTAGCGGGGGGGGACAACAATGAGCAGTTCTTC. Translating gives CASSLVAGGDNNEQFF.

The V gene is TRBV30, the J gene TRBJ2-6, with 9 nucleotides matching TRBD1. The CDR3 has 18 amino acids. CDR1 GTSNPN and CDR2 SVGIG come from the germline V gene (reference sequence). After removal of 2 bases from V and 2 bases from J, the junction contained 10 bases not matched to a gene. CDR3 sequence: CAWSPTGQGRTGANVLTF. CDR3 coding DNA: TGTGCCTGGAGTCCAACGGGACAGGGTAGAACTGGGGCCAACGTCCTGACTTTC.

The J gene is TRBJ2-3, the V gene TRBV5-1; TRBD1 aligns across 9 bases. The CDR3 loop spans 15 amino acids. Germline CDR1 reads SGHRS; CDR2 reads YFSETQ. The V and J ends lost 3 bases and 2 bases, in that order; junction bases with no gene match: 4. The CDR3 DNA follows: TGCGCCAGCAGCTCCGGGACAGGGATCACAGATACGCAGTATTTT. Its translation is CASSSGTGITDTQYF.

This chain links TRBV6-4 with TRBJ2-2; 8 bases map to TRBD1. V lost 6 bases and J lost 3; bases outside the gene matches: 3. From germline, CDR1 is MRHNA and CDR2 SNTAGT. The CDR3 length is 14 residues. This CDR3 reads CASRGQGYTGELFF. CDR3 DNA sequence: TGTGCCAGCAGAGGACAGGGCTACACCGGGGAGCTGTTTTTT.

There are a few counts of this clone. The same CDR3 arises from other DNA sequences in this sample as well. V and J are TRBV6-5 and TRBJ1-2; D is uncertain. Germline CDR1 reads MNHEY; CDR2 reads SVGAGI. V lost 5 bases and J lost 0, with 7 bases in between. CDR3 size: 13 residues. CDR3 protein: CASSLDSNYGYTF. CDR3 DNA sequence: TGTGCCAGCAGTCTCGACTCTAACTATGGCTACACCTTC.

The chain combines TRBV2 with TRBJ2-5; TRBD1 might be the D (6 bases). V lost 4 bases, J lost 1 base, and 10 bases lay in between. The CDR3 covers 14 residues. The germline V gene has CDR1 SNHLY and CDR2 FYNNEI. As DNA, the CDR3 is TGTGCCAGCAGTGGGACAGACCTCCAAGAGACCCAGTACTTC. As protein: CASSGTDLQETQYF.

V is TRBV5-1 and J is TRBJ2-1; 7 nucleotides line up with TRBD2. Germline trimming cut 2 bases from V and 5 bases from J; bases unmatched to any gene: 4. This CDR3 is 14 amino acids long. Looked up from germline, CDR1 is SGHRS and CDR2 is YFSETQ. CDR3 protein: CASSFGGGDNEQFF. The DNA for the CDR3 is TGCGCCAGCAGCTTTGGGGGAGGGGACAATGAGCAGTTCTTC.

This rearrangement joins TRBV9 to TRBJ1-1; 7 bases match TRBD1. The CDR3 is 14 residues long. V gave up 2 bases and J gave up 1 base; unmatched junction bases: 2. CDR1 and CDR2 (germline): SGDLS, YYNGEE. CDR3 nucleotide sequence: TGTGCCAGCAGCGTGGGGGACAGGAACACTGAAGCTTTCTTT. Translation: CASSVGDRNTEAFF.

The J gene is TRBJ1-1, the V gene TRBV7-2; 9 bases agree with TRBD1. The CDR3 spans 13 residues. Germline lookup yields CDR1 SGHTA and CDR2 FQGNSA. The trim removed 1 base at V and 8 bases at J, leaving 2 bases unmatched. CDR3 in amino acids: CASSLEGTGEAFF. The CDR3 DNA reads TGTGCCAGCAGCTTAGAAGGGACAGGGGAAGCTTTCTTT.

This clone was observed a few times. This chain links TRBV5-6 with TRBJ2-3, with D maybe TRBD1 (5 bases). The CDR3 has 15 amino acids. The V end lost 4 bases, the J end lost 2 bases, and 14 bases lay between the germline ends. Germline V CDR1 and CDR2: SGHDT, YYEEEE. The CDR3 sequence: CASSLGVSITDTQYF. The CDR3 nucleotides are TGTGCCAGCAGCCTAGGGGTCTCGATCACAGATACGCAGTATTTT.

This sequence joins TRBV7-9 and TRBJ2-5; perhaps TRBD2 as D (5 bases). The closer fit of TRBJ2-7 to the DNA end suggests the J call may be wrong. The CDR3 is 15 amino acids. CDR1 SEHNR and CDR2 FQNEAQ come from the germline V gene (reference sequence). DNA of the CDR3: TGTGCCAGCAGCCTCGGGGTGGGGTTGGGGAGCGAGCAGTACTTC. This translates into CASSLGVGLGSEQYF.

V gene TRBV6-6 combines with J gene TRBJ2-5; TRBD1 might be the D (5 bases). This CDR3 has 14 residues. Germline CDR1 is MNHNY and CDR2 is SVGAGI (reference sequence). The ends were cut back, 4 bases at V and 4 bases at J, with 13 bases in the middle. The CDR3 DNA reads TGTGCCAGCAGTTCCACAGGATTGGGAGAGACCCAGTACTTC. It yields the protein CASSSTGLGETQYF.

In this sample, this clone turned up once. The CDR3 region is CASSYRGSGNTIYF. The CDR3 DNA reads TGTGCCAGCAGTTACAGGGGATCTGGAAACACCATATATTTT. The gene calls are TRBV6-5 and TRBJ1-3; D is possibly TRBD1 (5 bases). Germline V gene lookup returns CDR1 MNHEY and CDR2 SVGAGI. Trimming took off 2 bases at V and 1 base at J, with 6 bases between the two ends. This CDR3 spans 14 amino acids.

The gene calls are TRBV28 and TRBJ1-6; no reliable D call. CDR1 is MDHEN, CDR2 SYDVKM, per germline. V was trimmed by 4 bases and J by 10 bases, leaving 8 bases between them. CDR3 length equals 12 residues. CDR3 loop: CASSYGNSPLHF. The CDR3, as DNA: TGTGCCAGCAGTTACGGGAACTCACCCCTCCACTTT.